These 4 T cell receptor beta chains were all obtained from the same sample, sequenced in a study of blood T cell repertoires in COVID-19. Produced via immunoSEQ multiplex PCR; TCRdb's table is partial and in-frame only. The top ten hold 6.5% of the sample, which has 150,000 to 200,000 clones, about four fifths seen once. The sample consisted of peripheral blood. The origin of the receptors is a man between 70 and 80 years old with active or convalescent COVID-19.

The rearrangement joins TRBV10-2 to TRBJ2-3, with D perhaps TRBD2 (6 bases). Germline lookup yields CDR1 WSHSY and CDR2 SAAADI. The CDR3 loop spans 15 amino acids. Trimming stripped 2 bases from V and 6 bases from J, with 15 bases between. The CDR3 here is CASSEGGTPGDTQYF. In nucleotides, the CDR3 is TGCGCCAGCAGTGAGGGCGGGACGCCAGGGGATACGCAGTATTTT.

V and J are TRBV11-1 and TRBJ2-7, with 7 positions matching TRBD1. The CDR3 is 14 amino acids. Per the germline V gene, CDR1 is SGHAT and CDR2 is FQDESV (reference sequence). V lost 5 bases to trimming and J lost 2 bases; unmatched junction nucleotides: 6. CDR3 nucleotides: TGTGCCAGCAGCACCCGACAGGGACCCTACGAGCAGTACTTC. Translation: CASSTRQGPYEQYF.

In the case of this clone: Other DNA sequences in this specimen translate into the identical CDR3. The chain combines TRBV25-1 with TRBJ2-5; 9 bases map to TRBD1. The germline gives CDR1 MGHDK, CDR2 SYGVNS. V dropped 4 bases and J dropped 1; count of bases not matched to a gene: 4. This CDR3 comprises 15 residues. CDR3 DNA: TGTGCCAGCAGTGCCGGGACAGGGCCCCAAGAGACCCAGTACTTC. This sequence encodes CASSAGTGPQETQYF.

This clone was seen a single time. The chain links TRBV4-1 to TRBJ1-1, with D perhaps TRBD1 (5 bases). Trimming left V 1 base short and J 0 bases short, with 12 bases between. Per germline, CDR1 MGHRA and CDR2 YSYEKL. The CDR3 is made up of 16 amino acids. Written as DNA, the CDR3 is TGCGCCAGCAGCCAAGTTCGTGACAGCCTGAACACTGAAGCTTTCTTT. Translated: CASSQVRDSLNTEAFF.